The next 26 T cell receptor beta chains were all read from a single sample in a study of patients and donors after allogeneic stem cell transplantation. TCRdb independently ran MiXCR on the RT-PCR reads; one entry per CDR3 protein. Here the sample spans about 960,000 distinct CDR3 sequences, 15% to 20% being singletons. The sample comprised blood, either unsorted or a sorted T cell fraction (not recorded which). The origin of the receptors is a human donor who was either an allogeneic HSCT recipient or a stem cell or donor lymphocyte infusion donor (not recorded which). It is not recorded whose cells these are; they may come from a transplant donor.

This CDR3 reads CASSQAGGLAEETQYF. The CDR3 DNA reads TGCGCCAGCAGCCAAGCTGGGGGGCTAGCGGAAGAGACCCAGTACTTC. J is TRBJ2-5 and V is TRBV4-1; D possibly corresponds to TRBD2 (7 bases). Trimming took off 1 base at V and 3 bases at J, with 15 bases between the two ends. Germline V lookup: CDR1 MGHRA, CDR2 YSYEKL. The CDR3 runs 16 residues.

The chain is built from TRBV10-3 and TRBJ2-7, with TRBD1 matching over 7 bases. This CDR3 spans 17 amino acids. Per the germline V gene, CDR1 is ENHRY and CDR2 is SYGVKD. J was trimmed by 0 bases and V by 0 bases; bases with no gene match: 8. CDR3: CAISESAPGQASYEQYF. The DNA for the CDR3 is TGTGCCATCAGTGAGTCGGCCCCTGGACAGGCCTCCTACGAGCAGTACTTC.

This rearrangement joins TRBV30 to TRBJ1-1; D ambiguous. The V gene's germline CDR1 is GTSNPN and CDR2 SVGIG (reference sequence). The CDR3 contains 12 residues. V shed 1 base and J shed 2 bases, with 5 bases lying between them. CDR3 in DNA: TGTGCCTGGAGTGGGATCAACACTGAAGCTTTCTTT. Protein: CAWSGINTEAFF.

This clonotype was detected only a few times. The chain uses TRBV29-1 and TRBJ2-3; 11 bases fit TRBD1. Germline V gene lookup returns CDR1 SQVTM and CDR2 ANQGSEA. V lost 6 bases and J lost 0; bases outside the gene matches: 5. This CDR3 has 15 amino acids. CDR3 bases: TGCAGCGTGGAGGGACAGGGGGTGAGCACAGATACGCAGTATTTT. Translating it yields CSVEGQGVSTDTQYF.

This clonotype was counted a few times. The chain combines TRBV5-4 with TRBJ2-1; 12 bases fit TRBD2. The CDR3 totals 19 residues. V lost 0 bases and J lost 0; bases outside the gene matches: 7. In germline, CDR1 is SGHNT, CDR2 YYREEE (reference sequence). The CDR3 nucleotides read TGTGCCAGCAGCTTGGAAGGACTAGCGGGGCGGAGCTCCTACAATGAGCAGTTCTTC. It specifies CASSLEGLAGRSSYNEQFF. Looking up the rest from reference TRBV5-4 and TRBJ2-1 gives the full variable domain: ETGVTQSPTHLIKTRGQQVTLRCSSQSGHNTVSWYQQALGQGPQFIFQYYREEENGRGNFPPRFSGLQFPNYSSELNVNALELDDSALYLCASSLEGLAGRSSYNEQFFGPGTRLTVL.

The chain links TRBV11-2 to TRBJ1-2; 7 bases line up with TRBD1. After removal of 2 bases from V and 3 bases from J, the junction contained 6 bases not matched to a gene. The germline gives CDR1 SGHAT, CDR2 FQNNGV. CDR3 length: 15 residues. The CDR3, as DNA: TGTGCCAGCAGCTTACAGGGGGGGCCGCACTATGGCTACACCTTC. Amino acid sequence: CASSLQGGPHYGYTF. The full variable domain, in which reference TRBV11-2 and TRBJ1-2 provide the parts outside the CDR3, is EAGVAQSPRYKIIEKRQSVAFWCNPISGHATLYWYQQILGQGPKLLIQFQNNGVVDDSQLPKDRFSAERLKGVDSTLKIQPAKLEDSAVYLCASSLQGGPHYGYTFGSGTRLTVV.

The gene calls are TRBV9 and TRBJ1-2, with a possible D match to TRBD1 (5 bases). The CDR3 has 15 residues. Germline values: CDR1 SGDLS, CDR2 YYNGEE. Trimming pared 0 bases from V and 6 bases from J, leaving 15 bases between. The CDR3 DNA reads as TGTGCCAGCAGCGTAGATCGGCAGGGTCCGGATGGCTACACCTTC. Residues: CASSVDRQGPDGYTF.

The chain employs TRBV20-1 and TRBJ2-1; D tentatively fits TRBD1 or TRBD2 (5 bases each). This CDR3 region has 14 residues. Trimming left V 0 bases short and J 8 bases short, with 14 bases between. Germline lookup yields CDR1 DFQATT and CDR2 SNEGSKA (reference sequence). CDR3 in DNA: TGCAGTGCTAGAGAGGCGGTGTGGGGGTATGAGCAGTTCTTC. Protein product: CSAREAVWGYEQFF.

V is TRBV20-1 and J is TRBJ1-6; maybe TRBD1 (5 bases). The CDR3 loop spans 15 amino acids. V lost 0 bases and J lost 6, with 12 bases in between. Germline V gives CDR1 DFQATT, CDR2 SNEGSKA (reference sequence). The CDR3 spells CSARDLRGSNSPLHF. The DNA of the CDR3 is TGCAGTGCTAGAGATCTTCGGGGGAGTAATTCACCCCTCCACTTT.

The chain employs TRBV7-3 and TRBJ2-3; TRBD2 matches 7 bases. The CDR3 runs to 16 residues. Germline CDR1 and CDR2: SGHTA and FQGTGA. Trimming cost V 4 bases and J 4 bases; bases outside gene matches: 11. The CDR3 bases are TGTGCCAGCAGCTCTCGGAGCGGGACGAAGGCAGATACGCAGTATTTT. It encodes CASSSRSGTKADTQYF. Variable domain in full (rest from reference TRBV7-3 and TRBJ2-3): GAGVSQTPSNKVTEKGKYVELRCDPISGHTALYWYRQSLGQGPEFLIYFQGTGAADDSGLPNDRFFAVRPEGSVSTLKIQRTERGDSAVYLCASSSRSGTKADTQYFGPGTRLTVL.

The chain recombines TRBV7-9 with TRBJ2-7; D remains unclear. In germline, CDR1 is SEHNR, CDR2 FQNEAQ (reference sequence). CDR3 length: 15 amino acids. V was shortened by 5 bases and J by 0 bases, with 14 bases between the two germline ends. CDR3 bases: TGTGCCAGCAGCCCGATACCTAACTTCTCCTACGAGCAGTACTTC. Its translation: CASSPIPNFSYEQYF.

This clonotype was picked up many times. The V call is TRBV12-3 or TRBV12-4, the J call TRBJ2-2; possible D gene TRBD2, 6 bases. CDR3 size: 15 residues. The V and J ends lost 6 bases and 7 bases respectively, with 18 bases between them. The CDR3 loop reads CASRSTRGSGGELFF. Here the CDR3 DNA reads TGTGCCAGCAGATCTACGCGGGGATCTGGCGGGGAGCTGTTTTTT.

There are a few counts of this clonotype. The chain employs TRBV5-1 and TRBJ2-3; TRBD1 aligns across 9 bases. The CDR3 contains 16 residues. In germline, CDR1 is SGHRS, CDR2 YFSETQ. J lost 0 bases, V lost 3 bases, and 5 bases had no gene match. In nucleotides, the CDR3 is TGCGCCAGCAGCTCGGGGGACAGGGCGAGCACAGATACGCAGTATTTT. Translated, it gives CASSSGDRASTDTQYF. Full variable domain (rest looked up from reference TRBV5-1 and TRBJ2-3): KAGVTQTPRYLIKTRGQQVTLSCSPISGHRSVSWYQQTPGQGLQFLFEYFSETQRNKGNFPGRFSGRQFSNSRSEMNVSTLELGDSALYLCASSSGDRASTDTQYFGPGTRLTVL.

This clonotype was detected only a few times. The chain joins TRBV5-6 to TRBJ2-5; 15 bases align to TRBD2. Germline V gene lookup returns CDR1 SGHDT and CDR2 YYEEEE. This CDR3 is 16 amino acids long. Losses at the gene ends were 3 bases for V and 5 bases for J; bases not matched to a gene: 5. The CDR3 protein is CASSWTSGRAVETQYF. For the CDR3, the DNA is TGTGCCAGCAGCTGGACTAGCGGGAGGGCCGTGGAGACCCAGTACTTC.

The V gene is TRBV27, the J gene TRBJ1-6, with unresolved D. The V gene lost 5 bases and the J gene lost 10 bases, with 15 bases spanning the gap. CDR1 and CDR2 from the germline V gene are MNHEY and SMNVEV (reference sequence). This CDR3 contains 14 residues. The CDR3: CASSPLRVDSPLHF. Written as DNA, the CDR3 is TGTGCCAGCAGTCCCCTTAGGGTTGACTCACCCCTCCACTTT.

This clonotype has more than one count but fewer than ten. The gene calls are TRBV30 and TRBJ2-7, with a weak D call TRBD2 (5 bases). CDR1 and CDR2 from the germline V gene are GTSNPN and SVGIG (reference sequence). This CDR3 contains 13 residues. V lost 0 bases and J 4 bases, leaving 10 bases between the germline ends. Written as DNA, the CDR3 is TGTGCCTGGAGTGTGGAGGACCAGTACGAGCAGTACTTC. This encodes CAWSVEDQYEQYF.

The chain has TRBV9 and TRBJ2-1, with 11 bases identical to TRBD2. The junction had 1 base not matched to a gene; V was cut back by 2 bases and J by 6 bases. The germline gives CDR1 SGDLS, CDR2 YYNGEE. The CDR3 extends over 14 amino acids. The CDR3 DNA follows: TGTGCCAGCAGCGTTAGCGGGGGGGGCAATGAGCAGTTCTTC. Its protein product is CASSVSGGGNEQFF.

There are a few counts of this clonotype. This chain connects TRBV21-1 to TRBJ2-2; TRBD2 is taken as the D call from the table, unchecked against the DNA. TRBV21-1 is an annotated pseudogene. The CDR3 sequence is 17 residues long. This CDR3 reads CASSYPGLAENTGELFF. CDR3 sequence (DNA): TGTGCCAGCAGCTACCCCGGACTAGCGGAGAACACCGGGGAGCTGTTTTTT.

The chain is built from TRBV10-3 and TRBJ2-3; 16 bases line up with TRBD2. From germline, CDR1 is ENHRY and CDR2 SYGVKD. Unmatched junction bases numbered 0, after V lost 8 bases and J lost 4 bases. The CDR3 covers 14 residues. CDR3 in DNA: TGTGCCATCGGGACTAGCGGGAGGGCAGATACGCAGTATTTT. Translation gives CAIGTSGRADTQYF.

V gene TRBV27 combines with J gene TRBJ1-2; 8 bases fit TRBD1. V dropped 5 bases and J dropped 4; count of bases not matched to a gene: 6. This CDR3 region has 14 residues. Germline CDR1 is MNHEY and CDR2 is SMNVEV (reference sequence). The CDR3 is CASSPGDRIYGYTF. The CDR3 DNA reads TGTGCCAGCAGTCCGGGGGACAGGATCTATGGCTACACCTTC.

The chain links TRBV4-1 to TRBJ2-5; maybe TRBD2 (5 bases). Germline CDR1 is MGHRA and CDR2 is YSYEKL. The CDR3 runs to 15 residues. Trimming removed 1 base at V and 2 bases at J, with 11 bases between. The CDR3 nucleotides read TGCGCCAGCAGCCAAGGGTATCGGGATCAAGAGACCCAGTACTTC. This codes for CASSQGYRDQETQYF.

The chain has TRBV7-9 and TRBJ2-3, with 12 bases that match TRBD2. Germline V gives CDR1 SEHNR, CDR2 FQNEAQ (reference sequence). The CDR3 is 16 residues long. The trim removed 2 bases at V and 2 bases at J, leaving 2 bases unmatched. CDR3 sequence (DNA): TGTGCCAGCAGCTTACCTAGCGGGAGGGCCACAGATACGCAGTATTTT. Protein product: CASSLPSGRATDTQYF.

V gene TRBV5-1 combines with J gene TRBJ2-5, with 9 bases aligning to TRBD1. Looked up from germline, CDR1 is SGHRS and CDR2 is YFSETQ. The trim removed 7 bases at V and 5 bases at J, leaving 12 bases unmatched. The CDR3 runs to 15 residues. CDR3 region: CASLIGTGPRETQYF. The CDR3 nucleotides read TGCGCCAGCCTTATTGGGACAGGGCCACGGGAGACCCAGTACTTC.

This clonotype was recorded only once. The chain joins TRBV18 to TRBJ1-6; D remains unclear. The CDR3 extends over 15 amino acids. Germline V gene lookup returns CDR1 KGHSH and CDR2 LQKENI. Trimming cost V 1 base and J 7 bases, with 11 bases left between them. Written as DNA, the CDR3 is TGTGCCAGCTCACCACGGGAGAAGGTCAATTCACCCCTCCACTTT. Residues: CASSPREKVNSPLHF. Combining the CDR3 with reference TRBV18 and TRBJ1-6 gives the whole variable domain NAGVMQNPRHLVRRRGQEARLRCSPMKGHSHVYWYRQLPEEGLKFMVYLQKENIIDESGMPKERFSAEFPKEGPSILRIQQVVRGDSAAYFCASSPREKVNSPLHFGNGTRLTVT.

The chain is built from TRBV21-1 and TRBJ2-1. TRBV21-1 is assigned pseudogene status. CDR3 length equals 15 residues. The DNA of the CDR3 is TGTGCCAGCAGCAATGGTGGGAGCTCCTACAATGAGCAGTTCTTC. This gives the protein CASSNGGSSYNEQFF.

In its sample, this clonotype was seen many times. The chain links TRBV6-1 to TRBJ1-1; TRBD1 aligns across 7 bases. The CDR3 sequence is 13 residues long. Germline loops: CDR1 MNHNS, CDR2 SASEGT. V lost 10 bases, J lost 4 bases, and 9 bases stayed unmatched. In nucleotides, the CDR3 is TGTGCCACCTCTTGGGCAGGGGGCACTGAAGCTTTCTTT. Protein product: CATSWAGGTEAFF.